This TCR beta chain was observed in a study of T cell responses to AZD1222 COVID-19 vaccine. Study outcomes and limitations: AZD1222 recipients seropositive at baseline numbered only five to seven.

A remark on this clone: Its specificity is not known.

There are 12 residues in the CDR3. The germline V gene has CDR1 SGHRS and CDR2 YFSETQ. V gave up 2 bases and J gave up 16 bases; unmatched junction bases: 5. The assay was immunoSEQ multiplex PCR, and TCRdb's table has in-frame clones only and misses some. Counted here are roughly 50,000 clones, roughly 90% occurring once; the ten biggest clones make up less than 2%. The sequencing used peripheral blood, collected on day 0 of AZD1222 vaccination. This receptor was identified in an adult in good health. The chain has TRBV5-1 and TRBJ1-6; 8 bases fit TRBD1. The CDR3 reads CASSFDRGRLHF. CDR3 in DNA: TGCGCCAGCAGCTTTGACAGGGGTAGGCTCCACTTT.